This is a list of T cell receptor beta chains from one sample in a study of CD8+CD57+ T cells in acquired aplastic anemia. Using its own MiXCR run on the reads, TCRdb lists one record per CDR3 protein. The sample shows about 190,000 distinct CDR3 sequences, around half of them seen only once. Sequencing was performed on sorted CD4+, CD8+, or CD8+CD57+ T cells (not recorded which) from PBMCs. These receptors were collected from a human donor in good health, serving as a control. Both conserved end residues are part of each CDR3. The D gene is left open where the match is weak. Size values are once, few and many counts, or a class for expanded clones, and some rows have none.

size	D	V	J	CDR3	DNA
.	TRBD1	TRBV5-8	TRBJ1-4	CASSGTGAEKLFF	TGTGCCAGTTCCGGGACAGGGGCCGAAAAACTGTTTTTT
.	TRBD1	TRBV12-3/TRBV12-4	TRBJ1-2	CASRTGLGGYTF	TGTGCCAGCAGGACAGGGCTGGGTGGCTACACCTTC
many	.	TRBV19	TRBJ1-5	CASSIDPYRAGEGNQPQHF	TGTGCCAGTAGTATAGATCCTTACAGGGCTGGGGAAGGCAATCAGCCCCAGCATTTT
few	TRBD1	TRBV7-2	TRBJ1-3	CASSERAGGLGNTIYF	TGCGCCAGCAGCGAGAGGGCAGGGGGCCTTGGAAACACCATATATTTT
many	TRBD1	TRBV9	TRBJ1-2	CASSARTGGSVGYTF	TGTGCCAGCAGCGCAAGGACAGGGGGGTCAGTGGGCTACACCTTC
once	.	TRBV9	TRBJ1-5	CASSVGTARSQPQHF	TGTGCCAGCAGCGTAGGGACCGCCCGAAGTCAGCCCCAGCATTTT
.	TRBD1	TRBV11-2	TRBJ1-4	CASSSLLQGRDEKLFF	TGTGCCAGCAGCTCACTTTTACAGGGGCGGGATGAAAAACTGTTTTTT
.	TRBD1	TRBV20-1	TRBJ2-5	CSARGRQGSKETQYF	TGCAGTGCTAGAGGAAGACAGGGGTCAAAAGAGACCCAGTACTTC
many	.	TRBV20-1	TRBJ1-5	CSAVDSPFDQPQHF	TGCAGTGCTGTGGACAGCCCTTTTGATCAGCCCCAGCATTTT
many	.	TRBV4-3	TRBJ1-4	CASSQDLTVGNEKLFF	TGCGCCAGCAGCCAAGATTTGACTGTGGGTAATGAAAAACTGTTTTTT
.	TRBD1	TRBV20-1	TRBJ1-1	CSAPNEDRLNTEAFF	TGCAGTGCTCCCAATGAGGACAGGCTGAACACTGAAGCTTTCTTT
.	.	TRBV7-8	TRBJ1-5	CASSPDSAVHQPQHF	TGTGCCAGCAGCCCGGACTCGGCTGTACATCAGCCCCAGCATTTT
once	TRBD1	TRBV10-3	TRBJ1-1	CAISGQGEAFF	TGTGCCATCAGTGGACAGGGCGAAGCTTTCTTT
.	.	TRBV29-1	TRBJ1-4	CSVENGSGLFF	TGCAGCGTTGAAAACGGAAGTGGACTGTTTTTT
many	.	TRBV3-1	TRBJ1-2	CASSQEGTYGYTF	TGTGCCAGCAGCCAAGAAGGGACCTATGGCTACACCTTC
many	.	TRBV19	TRBJ1-6	CASNPPTIGSSYNSPLHF	TGTGCCAGTAACCCCCCCACGATAGGGAGCTCCTATAATTCACCCCTCCACTTT
many	TRBD1	TRBV20-1	TRBJ1-5	CSARGVVGGKQPQHF	TGCAGTGCTAGAGGAGTAGTAGGGGGCAAACAGCCCCAGCATTTT